This T cell receptor beta chain was captured by sequencing in a study of CD8 T cells in ankylosing spondylitis. On this clonotype itself: The antigen is not known.

Broader study findings: About 8 highly homologous variants made up a TCR beta motif, and this motif appeared characteristic of ankylosing spondylitis blood. Within matched ankylosing spondylitis synovial fluid, disease-linked clones were reportedly significantly enriched. A CD8+ phenotype characterized the disease-linked clones, which were relatively rare in peripheral blood.

Quantitative molecular-barcoded 5'-RACE generated the TCR beta libraries. Using its own MiXCR run on the 5' RACE reads, TCRdb lists one record per CDR3 protein. The sample yields 200,000 to 300,000 distinct CDR3 sequences, roughly 25% seen once. Germline V gives CDR1 KGHSH, CDR2 LQKENI. V was pared by 4 bases and J by 6 bases, with 0 bases of the junction left unmatched. The CDR3 is made up of 13 amino acids. V gene TRBV18 combines with J gene TRBJ2-4; the match to TRBD1 covers 10 bases. This sequence originates from a male donor with ankylosing spondylitis or in good health (not recorded which). Sequencing used blood, either unsorted or a sorted T cell fraction (not recorded which). CDR3 sequence reads: CASSRTGGNIQYF. In DNA form, the CDR3 reads TGTGCCAGCTCACGGACAGGGGGAAACATTCAGTACTTC.